The T cell receptor (beta chain) described here comes from a study of shared clonotypes between healthy human individuals. Study-wide points: Clonotypes which were not shared had lower generation probabilities than clonotypes that all four donors shared.

The method was immunoSEQ multiplex PCR; TCRdb's version includes in-frame clones alone and lacks a portion of them. The sample lists about 590,000 clones, 95% to 96% occurring once. As regards this clone: Its antigen is as yet unknown.

CD45RO-negative, CCR7-positively selected cells formed the naive CD8 fraction, excluding terminally differentiated effector memory CD45RA+ cells. There are 17 residues in the CDR3. Germline CDR1 is ENHRY and CDR2 is SYGVKD. Trimming at V came to 3 bases and at J to 0 bases, leaving 5 bases not matched to a gene. The sequencing input was naive CD8+ T cells sorted from blood. The chain is built from TRBV10-3 and TRBJ2-2; 9 bases line up with TRBD2. The TCR originated in a woman aged 25 to 45 in good health. The chain's CDR3 is CAISDPGLATNTGELFF. The CDR3 nucleotides are TGTGCCATCAGTGACCCCGGACTAGCGACGAACACCGGGGAGCTGTTTTTT.